The present T cell receptor (beta chain) was sequenced within a study of T cell repertoires in cytomegalovirus infection. As for the study in general: A matching HLA type, together with CMV infection, was signaled by public TCR beta signatures.

A word on this clonotype: Its antigen is still unknown.

V trimming: 5 bases; J trimming: 10 bases; junction bases outside the gene matches: 4. This CDR3 is built from 12 residues. CDR1 is MNHNS, CDR2 SASEGT, per germline. One entry per CDR3 protein results from TCRdb running MiXCR on the reads. The table shows some 500,000 distinct CDR3 sequences, with over 35% occurring only once. This receptor was taken from a human donor in good health (CMV status not recorded). Some clones in this sample may be carry-over from other donors' samples. The rearrangement uses TRBV6-1 and TRBJ2-1, with 8 bases matching TRBD1. The specimen comprised cultured PBMCs, sampled from culture after CMV antigen stimulation. CDR3 coding DNA: TGTGCCAGCAGTCTACAGGGGGTAGAGCAGTTCTTC. This sequence encodes CASSLQGVEQFF.